The 11 T cell receptor beta chains given below trace back to one sample, sequenced in a study of cytomegalovirus exposure and HLA in healthy donors (dated by TCRdb to 2017 to 2019). The library was produced with the immunoSEQ multiplex PCR assay. For the multiplex PCR, a mixture combining 60 forward primers for TCR Vbeta segments and 13 reverse primers for TCR Jbeta segments was used. The immuneACCESS repertoire file appears here via TCRdb, limited to in-frame rearrangements. These files lack a portion of the clones; in checked studies, under half of the deficit traces to unresolved V genes, and the cause of the others is not known. The sample table shows under 250,000 clones, and around 84% are seen once. The ten largest clones take up 0.2% to 0.25% of the sample. The sequenced sample was PBMCs. The origin of the receptors is a girl aged 2 to 9 in good health and CMV-seronegative.

The CDR3 coding sequence is TGTGCCAGCAGAGGGTCTGACAGGACTGGCGGCTACACCTTC. The encoded protein is CASRGSDRTGGYTF. The chain links TRBV6-5 to TRBJ1-2, with D perhaps matching TRBD1 (6 bases). This CDR3 comprises 14 residues. V lost 6 bases and J lost 8, with 19 bases in between. Germline V gene sequence: CDR1 MNHEY, CDR2 SVGAGI.

V is TRBV5-6 and J is TRBJ2-7, with TRBD1 matching 10 bases. CDR1 and CDR2 from the germline V gene are SGHDT and YYEEEE. Trimming cost V 0 bases and J 4 bases; bases outside gene matches: 4. The CDR3 consists of 15 residues. The CDR3 sequence: CASSLAGQGGYEQYF. CDR3 sequence (DNA): TGTGCCAGCAGCTTGGCAGGACAGGGGGGATACGAGCAGTACTTC.

This rearrangement joins TRBV5-1 to TRBJ2-3, with D possibly being TRBD2 (5 bases). Germline CDR1 is SGHRS and CDR2 is YFSETQ. V lost 5 bases to trimming and J lost 0 bases, with 7 bases between them. The CDR3 length is 13 residues. The CDR3 sequence: CASSRTSTDTQYF. The CDR3 DNA follows: TGCGCCAGCAGTCGGACTAGCACAGATACGCAGTATTTT.

The gene calls are TRBV7-8 and TRBJ2-7; D not resolved. The ends were cut back, 5 bases at V and 0 bases at J, with 17 bases in the middle. The CDR3 contains 16 residues. Per germline, CDR1 SGHVS and CDR2 FQNEAQ. CDR3 loop: CASSPPDKAPSYEQYF. The CDR3 nucleotides read TGTGCCAGCAGCCCACCCGACAAGGCACCCTCCTACGAGCAGTACTTC.

This sequence joins TRBV15 and TRBJ2-5; 10 bases line up with TRBD2. This CDR3 is built from 16 residues. J was trimmed by 1 base and V by 5 bases; bases with no gene match: 7. CDR1 and CDR2 (germline): LNHNV, YYDKDF (reference sequence). The CDR3 DNA sequence: TGTGCCACCAGCCCCGCGAAGCGGGGGGGCCAAGAGACCCAGTACTTC. As protein: CATSPAKRGGQETQYF.

The chain combines TRBV9 with TRBJ2-7, with D perhaps matching TRBD2 (6 bases). Germline V CDR1 and CDR2: SGDLS, YYNGEE. There are 14 residues in the CDR3. The germline V and J ends were trimmed by 3 bases and 8 bases, with 18 bases remaining between them. This chain's CDR3 is CASSAGEAFMQQYF. The CDR3 coding sequence is TGTGCCAGCAGCGCGGGAGAGGCTTTCATGCAGCAGTACTTC.

The chain carries TRBV29-1 and TRBJ1-1; 10 nucleotides agree with TRBD1. From germline, CDR1 is SQVTM and CDR2 ANQGSEA. The V and J ends lost 6 bases and 1 base, in that order; junction bases with no gene match: 5. This CDR3 has 14 amino acids. The CDR3 sequence is CSVGWTGGNTEAFF. CDR3 bases: TGCAGCGTGGGATGGACAGGGGGGAACACTGAAGCTTTCTTT.

V gene TRBV7-2 combines with J gene TRBJ1-5; D call uncertain. The V end was cut by 1 base, the J end by 5 bases, with 6 bases between. CDR3 length equals 13 residues. CDR1 is SGHTA, CDR2 FQGNSA, per germline. The CDR3 DNA follows: TGTGCCAGCAGCTTAGACGTAGATCAGCCCCAGCATTTT. Translating it yields CASSLDVDQPQHF.

Remarks on this clone: Other DNA sequences in this sample translate to the same CDR3. This chain connects TRBV5-1 to TRBJ2-1; TRBD2 might be the D (6 bases). Trimming stripped 2 bases from V and 0 bases from J, with 6 bases between. Germline-derived CDR1 and CDR2 are SGHRS and YFSETQ. The CDR3 has 14 residues. CDR3 residues: CASSFSGSYNEQFF. The CDR3 DNA sequence: TGCGCCAGCAGCTTTAGCGGCTCCTACAATGAGCAGTTCTTC.

The chain couples TRBV9 to TRBJ2-7; a possible D gene is TRBD2 (6 bases). This CDR3 region has 15 residues. Trimming took 0 bases from V and 3 from J, leaving 13 bases between them. The germline CDR1 and CDR2 sequences are SGDLS and YYNGEE. The CDR3 sequence is CASSVVAGPLYEQYF. CDR3 bases: TGTGCCAGCAGCGTAGTTGCGGGGCCCCTCTACGAGCAGTACTTC.

V and J are TRBV5-1 and TRBJ2-1; TRBD1 matches 7 bases. CDR1 and CDR2 from the germline V gene are SGHRS and YFSETQ. CDR3 length: 15 residues. V shed 0 bases and J 7 bases; nucleotides not matched to a gene: 7. The CDR3 DNA follows: TGCGCCAGCAGCTTGGAAGGGGGCATTTTGAATGAGCAGTTCTTC. Translated: CASSLEGGILNEQFF.